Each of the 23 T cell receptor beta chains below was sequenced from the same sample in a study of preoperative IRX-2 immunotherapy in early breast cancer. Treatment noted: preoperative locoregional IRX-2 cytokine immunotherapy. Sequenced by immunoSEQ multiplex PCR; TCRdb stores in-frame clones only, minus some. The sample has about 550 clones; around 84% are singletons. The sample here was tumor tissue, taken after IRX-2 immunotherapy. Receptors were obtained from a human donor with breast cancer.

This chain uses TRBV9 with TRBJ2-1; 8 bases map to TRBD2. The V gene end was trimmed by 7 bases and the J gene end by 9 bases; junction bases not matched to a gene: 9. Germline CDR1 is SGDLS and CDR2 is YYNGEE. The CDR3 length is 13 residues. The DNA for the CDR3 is TGTGCCAGCGTGGCGGGAGGCCTTGGTGAGCAGTTCTTC. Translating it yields CASVAGGLGEQFF.

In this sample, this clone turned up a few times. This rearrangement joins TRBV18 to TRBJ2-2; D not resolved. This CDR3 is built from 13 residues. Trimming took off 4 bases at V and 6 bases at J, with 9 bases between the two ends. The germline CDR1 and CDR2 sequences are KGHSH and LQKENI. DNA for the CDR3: TGTGCCAGCTCACACTCCGATCCCGGGGAGCTGTTTTTT. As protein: CASSHSDPGELFF.

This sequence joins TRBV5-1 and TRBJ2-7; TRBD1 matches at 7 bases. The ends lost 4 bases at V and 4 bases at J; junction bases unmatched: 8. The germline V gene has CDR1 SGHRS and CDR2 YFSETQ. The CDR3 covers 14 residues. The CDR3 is CASSPGQPPYEQYF. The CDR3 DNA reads TGCGCCAGCAGCCCGGGACAGCCCCCGTACGAGCAGTACTTC.

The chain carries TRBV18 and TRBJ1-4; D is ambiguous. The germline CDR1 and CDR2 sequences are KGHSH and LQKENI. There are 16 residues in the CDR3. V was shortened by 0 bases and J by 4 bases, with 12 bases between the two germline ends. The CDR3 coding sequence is TGTGCCAGCTCACCACCCCAAGACTTCAATAATGAAAAACTGTTTTTT. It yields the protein CASSPPQDFNNEKLFF.

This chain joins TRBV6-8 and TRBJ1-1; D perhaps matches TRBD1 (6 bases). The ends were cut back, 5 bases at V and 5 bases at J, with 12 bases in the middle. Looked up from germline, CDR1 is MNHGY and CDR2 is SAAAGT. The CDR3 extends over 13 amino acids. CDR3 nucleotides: TGTGCCAGCAGTCTAAACAGGGATACTGAAGCTTTCTTT. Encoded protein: CASSLNRDTEAFF.

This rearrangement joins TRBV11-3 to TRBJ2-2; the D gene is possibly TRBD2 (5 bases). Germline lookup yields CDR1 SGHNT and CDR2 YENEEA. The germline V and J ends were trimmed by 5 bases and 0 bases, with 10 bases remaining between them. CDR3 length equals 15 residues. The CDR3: CASSRGPANTGELFF. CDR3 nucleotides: TGTGCCAGCAGCCGCGGGCCCGCGAACACCGGGGAGCTGTTTTTT.

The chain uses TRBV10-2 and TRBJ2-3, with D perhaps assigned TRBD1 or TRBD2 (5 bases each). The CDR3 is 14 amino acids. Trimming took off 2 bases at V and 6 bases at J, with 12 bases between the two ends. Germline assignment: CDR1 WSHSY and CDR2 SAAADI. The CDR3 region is CASSENWGGDTQYF. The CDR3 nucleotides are TGCGCCAGCAGTGAGAACTGGGGCGGGGATACGCAGTATTTT.

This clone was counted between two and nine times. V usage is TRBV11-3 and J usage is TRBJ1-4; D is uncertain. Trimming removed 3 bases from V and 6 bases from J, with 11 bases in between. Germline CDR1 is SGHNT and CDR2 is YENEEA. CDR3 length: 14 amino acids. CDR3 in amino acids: CASSFSFYDEKLFF. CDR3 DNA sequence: TGTGCCAGCAGCTTTTCGTTTTACGATGAAAAACTGTTTTTT.

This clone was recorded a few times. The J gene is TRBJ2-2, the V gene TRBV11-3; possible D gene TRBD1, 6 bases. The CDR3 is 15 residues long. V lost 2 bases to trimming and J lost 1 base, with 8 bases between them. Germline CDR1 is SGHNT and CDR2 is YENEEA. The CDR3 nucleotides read TGTGCCAGCAGCTTATCGGACAGGAACACCGGGGAGCTGTTTTTT. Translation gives CASSLSDRNTGELFF.

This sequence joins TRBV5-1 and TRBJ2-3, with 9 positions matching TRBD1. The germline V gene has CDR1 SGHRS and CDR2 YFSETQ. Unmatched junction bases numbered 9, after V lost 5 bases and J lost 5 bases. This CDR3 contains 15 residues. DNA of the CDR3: TGCGCCAGCAGTAAGTCACAGGGGGCTAGAGATACGCAGTATTTT. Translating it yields CASSKSQGARDTQYF.

CDR3 sequence: CASSYQIQGSTEAFF. Here the CDR3 DNA reads TGTGCCAGCAGTTACCAAATTCAGGGCAGTACTGAAGCTTTCTTT. The gene calls are TRBV6-8 and TRBJ1-1, with TRBD1 as a possible D gene (5 bases). The CDR3 contains 15 residues. Trimming cost V 2 bases and J 5 bases, with 15 bases left between them. The germline V gene has CDR1 MNHGY and CDR2 SAAAGT.

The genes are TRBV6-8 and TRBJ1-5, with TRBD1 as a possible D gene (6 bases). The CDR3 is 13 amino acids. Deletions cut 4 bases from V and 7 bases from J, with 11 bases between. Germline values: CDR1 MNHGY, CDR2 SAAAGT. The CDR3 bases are TGTGCCAGCAGTTTAACAGGGTCCCAGCCCCAGCATTTT. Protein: CASSLTGSQPQHF.

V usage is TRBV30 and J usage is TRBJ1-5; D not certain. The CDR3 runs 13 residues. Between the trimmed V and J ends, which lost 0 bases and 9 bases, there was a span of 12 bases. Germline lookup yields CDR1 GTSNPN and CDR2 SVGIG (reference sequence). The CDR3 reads CAWSVRALLPQHF. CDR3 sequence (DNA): TGTGCCTGGAGTGTACGGGCGCTTTTGCCCCAGCATTTT.

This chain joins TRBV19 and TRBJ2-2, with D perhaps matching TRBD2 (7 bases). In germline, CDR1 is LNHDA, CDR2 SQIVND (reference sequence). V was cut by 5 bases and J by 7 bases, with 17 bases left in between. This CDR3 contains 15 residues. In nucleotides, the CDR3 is TGTGCCAGTAGTCCTCGGCAGGGGAGGGTCGGGGAGCTGTTTTTT. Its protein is CASSPRQGRVGELFF.

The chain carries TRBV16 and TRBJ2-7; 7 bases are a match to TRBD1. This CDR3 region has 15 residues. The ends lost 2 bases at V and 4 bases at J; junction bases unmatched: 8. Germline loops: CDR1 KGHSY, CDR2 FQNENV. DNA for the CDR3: TGTGCCAGCAGCCAAGAGAGGGGGCTGACTTACGAGCAGTACTTC. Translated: CASSQERGLTYEQYF.

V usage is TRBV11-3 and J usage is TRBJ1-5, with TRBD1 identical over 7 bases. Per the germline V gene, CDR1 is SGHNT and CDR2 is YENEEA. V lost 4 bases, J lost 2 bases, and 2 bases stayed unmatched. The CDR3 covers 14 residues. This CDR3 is CASSSTGRNQPQHF. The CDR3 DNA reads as TGTGCCAGCAGCTCGACAGGGCGCAATCAGCCCCAGCATTTT.

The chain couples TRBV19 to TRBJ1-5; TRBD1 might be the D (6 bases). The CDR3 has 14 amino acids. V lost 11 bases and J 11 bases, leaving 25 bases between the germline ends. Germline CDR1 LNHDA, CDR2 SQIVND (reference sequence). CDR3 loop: CAASDGGPRGAQHF. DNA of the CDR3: TGTGCCGCTAGCGACGGGGGCCCTCGTGGAGCCCAGCATTTT.

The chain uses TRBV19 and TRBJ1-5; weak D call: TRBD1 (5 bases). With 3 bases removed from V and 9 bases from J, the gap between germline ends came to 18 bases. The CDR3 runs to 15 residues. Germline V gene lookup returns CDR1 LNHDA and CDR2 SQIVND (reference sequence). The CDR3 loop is CASSMGGALQGPQHF. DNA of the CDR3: TGTGCCAGTAGTATGGGGGGTGCCCTTCAGGGGCCCCAGCATTTT.

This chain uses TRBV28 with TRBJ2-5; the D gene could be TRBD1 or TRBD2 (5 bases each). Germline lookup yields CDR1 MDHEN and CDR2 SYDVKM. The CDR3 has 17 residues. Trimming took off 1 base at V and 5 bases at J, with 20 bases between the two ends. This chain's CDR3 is CASSLLGTGASRETQYF. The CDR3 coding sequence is TGTGCCAGCAGTTTATTAGGCACCGGGGCCTCCCGGGAGACCCAGTACTTC. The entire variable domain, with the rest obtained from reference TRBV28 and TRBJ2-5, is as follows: DVKVTQSSRYLVKRTGEKVFLECVQDMDHENMFWYRQDPGLGLRLIYFSYDVKMKEKGDIPEGYSVSREKKERFSLILESASTNQTSMYLCASSLLGTGASRETQYFGPGTRLLVL.

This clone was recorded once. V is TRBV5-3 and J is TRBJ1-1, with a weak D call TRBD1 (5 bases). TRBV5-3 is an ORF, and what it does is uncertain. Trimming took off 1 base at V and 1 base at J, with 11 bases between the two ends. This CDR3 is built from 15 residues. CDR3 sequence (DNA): TGTGCCAGAAGCTTGCCTCCTGACAGGAACACTGAAGCTTTCTTT. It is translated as CARSLPPDRNTEAFF.

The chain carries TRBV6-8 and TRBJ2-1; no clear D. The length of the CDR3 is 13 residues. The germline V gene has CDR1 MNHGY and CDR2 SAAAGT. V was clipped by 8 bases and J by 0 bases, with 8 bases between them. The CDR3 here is CASASSSYNEQFF. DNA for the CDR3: TGTGCCAGCGCCTCGAGCTCCTACAATGAGCAGTTCTTC.

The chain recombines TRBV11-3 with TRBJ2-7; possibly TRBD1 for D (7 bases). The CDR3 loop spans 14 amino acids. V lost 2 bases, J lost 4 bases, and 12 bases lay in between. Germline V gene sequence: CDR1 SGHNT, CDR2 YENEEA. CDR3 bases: TGTGCCAGCAGCTTATTGGAGGGGGCATACGAGCAGTACTTC. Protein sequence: CASSLLEGAYEQYF.

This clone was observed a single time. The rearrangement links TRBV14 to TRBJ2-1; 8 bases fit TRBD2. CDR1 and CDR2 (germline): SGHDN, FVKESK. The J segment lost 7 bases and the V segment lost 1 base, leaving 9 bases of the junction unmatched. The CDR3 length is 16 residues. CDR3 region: CASSQVTGGASNEQFF. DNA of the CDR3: TGTGCCAGCAGCCAAGTGACGGGGGGGGCCTCAAATGAGCAGTTCTTC.